Listed below are T cell receptor beta chains from one sample, sequenced in a study of cytomegalovirus exposure and HLA in healthy donors. Method: immunoSEQ multiplex PCR; TCRdb's copy keeps in-frame clones and lacks some. Seen here are around 160,000 clones, almost 80% observed once, and the top ten hold about 14%. Sequencing was carried out using PBMCs. The receptors stem from a middle-aged man in good health and CMV-seropositive. The CDR3 runs from the conserved cysteine through the conserved F or W. Fields, in order: D gene, clone size, CDR3 length, V gene, J gene, CDR3 DNA, CDR3 protein. The D gene is left open where the match is weak. Size is omitted from some rows. Given values are once, few, many or a class for expanded clones.

d_gene: -; abundance: -; len: 19; v_gene: TRBV7-2; j_gene: TRBJ1-3; CDR3nt: TGTGCCAGCAGCTCACCGCGGGGGCGAAGAGTCGGTTCTGGAAACACCATATATTTT; CDR3aa: CASSSPRGRRVGSGNTIYF
d_gene: -; abundance: -; len: 16; v_gene: TRBV5-1; j_gene: TRBJ1-1; CDR3nt: TGCGCCAGCAAGGAGCTGGGGGGAGGGGAGAACACTGAAGCTTTCTTT; CDR3aa: CASKELGGGENTEAFF
d_gene: -; abundance: -; len: 14; v_gene: TRBV6-6; j_gene: TRBJ2-3; CDR3nt: TGTGCCAGCAGTTGGGCCTTGGGCACAGATACGCAGTATTTT; CDR3aa: CASSWALGTDTQYF
d_gene: TRBD2; abundance: -; len: 18; v_gene: TRBV7-2; j_gene: TRBJ2-7; CDR3nt: TGTGCCAGCAGCTTAACCGGGACTAGCGGGGCAAGCTCCTACGAGCAGTACTTC; CDR3aa: CASSLTGTSGASSYEQYF
d_gene: -; abundance: few; len: 14; v_gene: TRBV11-2; j_gene: TRBJ2-3; CDR3nt: TGTGCCAGCAGCTTAGACCTCAGCACAGATACGCAGTATTTT; CDR3aa: CASSLDLSTDTQYF
d_gene: -; abundance: few; len: 15; v_gene: TRBV6-5; j_gene: TRBJ2-7; CDR3nt: TGTGCCAGCAGTTCACCCTTCGGCGGTGCCTACGAGCAGTACTTC; CDR3aa: CASSSPFGGAYEQYF
d_gene: TRBD2; abundance: -; len: 15; v_gene: TRBV7-2; j_gene: TRBJ2-7; CDR3nt: TGTGCCAGCAGCTTTATAGCGGGGGGCTCCTACGAGCAGTACTTC; CDR3aa: CASSFIAGGSYEQYF
d_gene: -; abundance: few; len: 14; v_gene: TRBV18; j_gene: TRBJ2-2; CDR3nt: TGTGCCAGCTCACCTAGCGCGAACACCGGGGAGCTGTTTTTT; CDR3aa: CASSPSANTGELFF
d_gene: -; abundance: -; len: 16; v_gene: TRBV4-3; j_gene: TRBJ1-5; CDR3nt: TGCGCCAGCAGCCAAGAAGGCGGGGCCGGCGAACAGCCCCAGCATTTT; CDR3aa: CASSQEGGAGEQPQHF
d_gene: TRBD2; abundance: -; len: 18; v_gene: TRBV9; j_gene: TRBJ2-3; CDR3nt: TGTGCCAGCAGCGTAGCTACAACTAGCGGGGGGGCCGCAGATACGCAGTATTTT; CDR3aa: CASSVATTSGGAADTQYF
d_gene: -; abundance: -; len: 15; v_gene: TRBV4-3; j_gene: TRBJ2-5; CDR3nt: TGCGCCAGCAGCCAAGGCCCGACGAGGGCAGAGACCCAGTACTTC; CDR3aa: CASSQGPTRAETQYF
d_gene: -; abundance: few; len: 14; v_gene: TRBV2; j_gene: TRBJ2-3; CDR3nt: TGTGCCAGCAGTGATAGGAGGGGCACAGATACGCAGTATTTT; CDR3aa: CASSDRRGTDTQYF
d_gene: -; abundance: -; len: 13; v_gene: TRBV29-1; j_gene: TRBJ2-7; CDR3nt: TGCAGCGTTCGCTCGGGACACAACTACGAGCAGTACTTC; CDR3aa: CSVRSGHNYEQYF
d_gene: -; abundance: -; len: 15; v_gene: TRBV27; j_gene: TRBJ2-4; CDR3nt: TGTGCCAGCAGTTTAATCGGCGAGCGGGTAAACATTCAGTACTTC; CDR3aa: CASSLIGERVNIQYF
d_gene: -; abundance: -; len: 16; v_gene: TRBV30; j_gene: TRBJ1-5; CDR3nt: TGTGCCTGGAGTGAAAAAAGGAGTTGGAGCAATCAGCCCCAGCATTTT; CDR3aa: CAWSEKRSWSNQPQHF
d_gene: -; abundance: -; len: 12; v_gene: TRBV6-5; j_gene: TRBJ2-1; CDR3nt: TGTGCCAGCAGTGGCAGTTACAATGAGCAGTTCTTC; CDR3aa: CASSGSYNEQFF
d_gene: TRBD1; abundance: few; len: 15; v_gene: TRBV9; j_gene: TRBJ1-2; CDR3nt: TGTGCCAGCAGCGCCGGACAGGGTCGAAACTATGGCTACACCTTC; CDR3aa: CASSAGQGRNYGYTF